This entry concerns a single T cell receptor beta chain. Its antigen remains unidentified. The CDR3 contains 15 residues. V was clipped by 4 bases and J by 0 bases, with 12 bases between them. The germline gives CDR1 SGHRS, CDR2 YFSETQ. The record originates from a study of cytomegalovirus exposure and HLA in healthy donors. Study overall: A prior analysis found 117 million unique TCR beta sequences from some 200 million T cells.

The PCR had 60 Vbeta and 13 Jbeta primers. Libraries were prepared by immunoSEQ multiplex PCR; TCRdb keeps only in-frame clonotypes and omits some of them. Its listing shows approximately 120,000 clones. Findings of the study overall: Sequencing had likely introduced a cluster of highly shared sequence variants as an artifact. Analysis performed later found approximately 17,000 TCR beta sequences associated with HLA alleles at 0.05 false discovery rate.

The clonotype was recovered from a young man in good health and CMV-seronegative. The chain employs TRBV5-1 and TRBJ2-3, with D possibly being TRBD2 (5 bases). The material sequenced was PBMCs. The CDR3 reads CASSPTMTSTDTQYF. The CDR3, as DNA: TGCGCCAGCAGCCCGACTATGACTAGCACAGATACGCAGTATTTT.